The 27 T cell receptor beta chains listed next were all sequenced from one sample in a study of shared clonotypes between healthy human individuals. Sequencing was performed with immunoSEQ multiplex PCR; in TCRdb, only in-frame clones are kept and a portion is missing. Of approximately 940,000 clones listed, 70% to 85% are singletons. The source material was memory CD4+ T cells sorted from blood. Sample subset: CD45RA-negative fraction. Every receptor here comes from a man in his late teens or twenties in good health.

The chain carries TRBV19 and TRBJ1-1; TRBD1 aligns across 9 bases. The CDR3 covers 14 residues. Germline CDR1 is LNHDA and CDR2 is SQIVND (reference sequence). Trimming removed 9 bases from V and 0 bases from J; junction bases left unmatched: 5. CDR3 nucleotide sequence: TGTGCCAGCCTTTACAGGGGGCTGAACACTGAAGCTTTCTTT. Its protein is CASLYRGLNTEAFF.

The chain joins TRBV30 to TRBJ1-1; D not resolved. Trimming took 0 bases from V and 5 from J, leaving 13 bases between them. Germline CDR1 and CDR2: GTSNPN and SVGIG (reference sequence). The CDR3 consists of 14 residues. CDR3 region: CAWSVGYERTEAFF. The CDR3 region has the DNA TGTGCCTGGAGTGTAGGGTATGAAAGGACTGAAGCTTTCTTT. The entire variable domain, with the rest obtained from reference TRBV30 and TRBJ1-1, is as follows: SQTIHQWPATLVQPVGSPLSLECTVEGTSNPNLYWYRQAAGRGLQLLFYSVGIGQISSEVPQNLSASRPQDRQFILSSKKLLLSDSGFYLCAWSVGYERTEAFFGQGTRLTVV.

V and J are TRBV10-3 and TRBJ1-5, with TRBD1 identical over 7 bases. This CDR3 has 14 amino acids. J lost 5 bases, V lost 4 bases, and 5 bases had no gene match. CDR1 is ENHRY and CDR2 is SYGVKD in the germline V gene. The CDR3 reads CAISGPDRDQPQHF. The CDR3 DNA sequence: TGTGCCATCAGTGGGCCTGACAGGGATCAGCCCCAGCATTTT.

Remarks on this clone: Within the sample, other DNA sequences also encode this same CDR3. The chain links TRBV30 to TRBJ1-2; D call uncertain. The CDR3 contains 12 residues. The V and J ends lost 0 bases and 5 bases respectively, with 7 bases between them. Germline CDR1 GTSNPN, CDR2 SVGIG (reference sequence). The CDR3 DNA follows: TGTGCCTGGAGTGTAAAGGGTTATGGCTACACCTTC. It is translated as CAWSVKGYGYTF.

CDR3 bases: TGTGCCAGCAGCGAAACGACAGGGCCGAGCTCTGGAAACACCATATATTTT. This encodes CASSETTGPSSGNTIYF. The chain links TRBV21-1 to TRBJ1-3; TRBD1, the D gene given by the table, was not confirmed from the DNA. TRBV21-1 is shown as a pseudogene. The CDR3 consists of 17 residues.

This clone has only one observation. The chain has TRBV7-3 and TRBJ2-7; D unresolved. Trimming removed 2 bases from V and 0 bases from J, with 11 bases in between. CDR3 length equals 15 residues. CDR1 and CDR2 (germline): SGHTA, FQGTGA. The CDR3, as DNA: TGTGCCAGCAGCTTAGACCCTACGGCCTCCTACGAGCAGTACTTC. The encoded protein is CASSLDPTASYEQYF. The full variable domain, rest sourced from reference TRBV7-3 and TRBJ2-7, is GAGVSQTPSNKVTEKGKYVELRCDPISGHTALYWYRQSLGQGPEFLIYFQGTGAADDSGLPNDRFFAVRPEGSVSTLKIQRTERGDSAVYLCASSLDPTASYEQYFGPGTRLTVT.

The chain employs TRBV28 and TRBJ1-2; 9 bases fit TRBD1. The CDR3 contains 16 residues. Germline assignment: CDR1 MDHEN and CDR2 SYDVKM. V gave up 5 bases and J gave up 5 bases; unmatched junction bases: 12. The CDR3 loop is CASSVNIGTGFYGYTF. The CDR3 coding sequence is TGTGCCAGCAGTGTGAACATAGGGACAGGGTTTTATGGCTACACCTTC.

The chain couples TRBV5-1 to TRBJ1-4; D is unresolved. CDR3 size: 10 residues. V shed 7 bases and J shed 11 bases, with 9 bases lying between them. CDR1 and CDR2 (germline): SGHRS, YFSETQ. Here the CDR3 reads CASPPRKLFF. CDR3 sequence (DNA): TGCGCCAGCCCCCCCCGGAAACTGTTTTTT. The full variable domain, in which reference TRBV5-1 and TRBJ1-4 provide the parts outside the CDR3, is KAGVTQTPRYLIKTRGQQVTLSCSPISGHRSVSWYQQTPGQGLQFLFEYFSETQRNKGNFPGRFSGRQFSNSRSEMNVSTLELGDSALYLCASPPRKLFFGSGTQLSVL.

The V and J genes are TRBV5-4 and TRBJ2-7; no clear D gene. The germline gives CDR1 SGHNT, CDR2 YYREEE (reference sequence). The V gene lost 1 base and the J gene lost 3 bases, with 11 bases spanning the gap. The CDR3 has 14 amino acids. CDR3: CASSLSVSNYEQYF. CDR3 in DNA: TGTGCCAGCAGCTTGTCGGTCAGCAACTACGAGCAGTACTTC.

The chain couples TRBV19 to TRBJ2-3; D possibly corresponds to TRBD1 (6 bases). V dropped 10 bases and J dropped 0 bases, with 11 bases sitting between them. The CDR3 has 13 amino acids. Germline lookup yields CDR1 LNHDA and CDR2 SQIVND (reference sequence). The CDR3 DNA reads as TGTGCCATAGGGGGAAGAAGCACAGATACGCAGTATTTT. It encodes CAIGGRSTDTQYF.

CDR3 sequence reads: CASSSRQGAGEQYF. The DNA for the CDR3 is TGTGCCAGCAGCTCACGACAGGGGGCGGGCGAGCAGTACTTC. The V call is TRBV9, the J call TRBJ2-7; the match to TRBD1 covers 10 bases. Germline trimming cut 4 bases from V and 6 bases from J; bases unmatched to any gene: 7. There are 14 residues in the CDR3. Germline loops: CDR1 SGDLS, CDR2 YYNGEE.

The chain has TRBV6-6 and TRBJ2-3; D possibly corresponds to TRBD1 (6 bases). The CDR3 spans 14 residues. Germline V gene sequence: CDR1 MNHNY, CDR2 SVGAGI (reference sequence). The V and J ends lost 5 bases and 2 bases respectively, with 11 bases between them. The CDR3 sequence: CASSNRVATDTQYF. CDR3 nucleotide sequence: TGTGCCAGCAGTAACAGGGTAGCCACAGATACGCAGTATTTT.

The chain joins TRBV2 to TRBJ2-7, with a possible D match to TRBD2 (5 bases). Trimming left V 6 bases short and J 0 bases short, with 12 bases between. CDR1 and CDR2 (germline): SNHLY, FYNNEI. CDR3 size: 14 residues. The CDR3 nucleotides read TGTGCCAGCAGATTTGAGGGTCCCTCCTACGAGCAGTACTTC. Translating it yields CASRFEGPSYEQYF.

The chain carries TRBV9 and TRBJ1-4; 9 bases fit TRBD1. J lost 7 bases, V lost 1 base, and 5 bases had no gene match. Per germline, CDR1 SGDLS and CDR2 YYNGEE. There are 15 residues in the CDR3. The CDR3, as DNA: TGTGCCAGCAGCGTATCTCCGGGACAGGGTGAAAAACTGTTTTTT. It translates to CASSVSPGQGEKLFF.

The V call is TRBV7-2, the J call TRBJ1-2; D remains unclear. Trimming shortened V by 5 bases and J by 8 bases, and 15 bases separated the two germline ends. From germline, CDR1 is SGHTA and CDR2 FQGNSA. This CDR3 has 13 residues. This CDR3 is CASSLRGLGGYTF. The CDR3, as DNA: TGTGCCAGCAGCCTTAGAGGTCTGGGCGGCTACACCTTC.

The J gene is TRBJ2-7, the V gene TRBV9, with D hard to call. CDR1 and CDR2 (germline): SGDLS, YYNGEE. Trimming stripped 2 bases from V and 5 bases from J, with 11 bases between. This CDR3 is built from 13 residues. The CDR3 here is CASSVGPGDEQYF. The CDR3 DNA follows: TGTGCCAGCAGCGTTGGTCCCGGTGACGAGCAGTACTTC.

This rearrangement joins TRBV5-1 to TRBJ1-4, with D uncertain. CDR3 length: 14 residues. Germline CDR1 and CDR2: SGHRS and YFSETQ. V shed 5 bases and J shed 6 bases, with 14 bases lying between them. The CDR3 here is CASSREGPDEKLFF. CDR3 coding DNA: TGCGCCAGCAGTCGTGAAGGCCCGGATGAAAAACTGTTTTTT.

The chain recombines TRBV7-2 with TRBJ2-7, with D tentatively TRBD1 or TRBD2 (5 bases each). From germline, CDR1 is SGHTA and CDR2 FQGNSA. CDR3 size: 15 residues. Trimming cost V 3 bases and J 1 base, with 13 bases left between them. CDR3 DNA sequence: TGTGCCAGCAGCTTGACCGGGACGGAGTCCTACGAGCAGTACTTC. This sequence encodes CASSLTGTESYEQYF.

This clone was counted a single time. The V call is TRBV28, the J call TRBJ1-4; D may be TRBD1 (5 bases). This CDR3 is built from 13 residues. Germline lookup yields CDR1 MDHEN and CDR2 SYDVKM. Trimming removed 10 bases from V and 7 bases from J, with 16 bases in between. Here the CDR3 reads CAMGGGAGEKLFF. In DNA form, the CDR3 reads TGTGCCATGGGGGGGGGTGCTGGTGAAAAACTGTTTTTT.

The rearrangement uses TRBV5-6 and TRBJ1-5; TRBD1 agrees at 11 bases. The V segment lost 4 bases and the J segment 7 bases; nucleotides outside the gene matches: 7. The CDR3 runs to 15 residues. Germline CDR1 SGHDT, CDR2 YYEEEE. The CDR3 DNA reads TGTGCCAGCAGCCCTGGGACAGGGGGAGGACAGCCCCAGCATTTT. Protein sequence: CASSPGTGGGQPQHF. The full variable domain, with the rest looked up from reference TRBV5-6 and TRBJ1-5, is DAGVTQSPTHLIKTRGQQVTLRCSPKSGHDTVSWYQQALGQGPQFIFQYYEEEERQRGNFPDRFSGHQFPNYSSELNVNALLLGDSALYLCASSPGTGGGQPQHFGDGTRLSIL.

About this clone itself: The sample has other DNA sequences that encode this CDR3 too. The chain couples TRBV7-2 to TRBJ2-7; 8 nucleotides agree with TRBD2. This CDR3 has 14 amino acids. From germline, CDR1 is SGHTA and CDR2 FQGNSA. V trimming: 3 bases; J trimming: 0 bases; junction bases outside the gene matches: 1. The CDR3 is CASSFSGNSYEQYF. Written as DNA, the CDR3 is TGTGCCAGCAGCTTTAGCGGGAACTCCTACGAGCAGTACTTC.

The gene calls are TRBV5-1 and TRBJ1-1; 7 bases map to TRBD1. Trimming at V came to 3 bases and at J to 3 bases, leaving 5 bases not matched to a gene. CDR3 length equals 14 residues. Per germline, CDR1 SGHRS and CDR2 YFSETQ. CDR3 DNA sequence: TGCGCCAGCAGCTCTGGGACAGCAGACACTGAAGCTTTCTTT. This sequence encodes CASSSGTADTEAFF.

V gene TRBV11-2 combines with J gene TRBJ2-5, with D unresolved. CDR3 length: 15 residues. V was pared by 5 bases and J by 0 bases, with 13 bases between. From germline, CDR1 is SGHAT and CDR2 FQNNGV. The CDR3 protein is CASSTQTVHQETQYF. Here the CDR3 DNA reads TGTGCCAGCAGCACTCAGACGGTACACCAAGAGACCCAGTACTTC.

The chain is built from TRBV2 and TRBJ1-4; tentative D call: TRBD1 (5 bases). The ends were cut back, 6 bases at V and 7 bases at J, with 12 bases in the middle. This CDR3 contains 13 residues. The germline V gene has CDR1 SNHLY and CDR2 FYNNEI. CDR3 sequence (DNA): TGTGCCAGCAGGACCTTCGGGGGTGAAAAACTGTTTTTT. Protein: CASRTFGGEKLFF.

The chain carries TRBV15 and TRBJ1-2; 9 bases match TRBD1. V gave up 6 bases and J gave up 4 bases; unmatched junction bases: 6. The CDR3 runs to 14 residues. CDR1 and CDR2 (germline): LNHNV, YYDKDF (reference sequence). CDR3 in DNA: TGTGCCACCAGGACAGGGGGTGGACGCTATGGCTACACCTTC. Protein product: CATRTGGGRYGYTF. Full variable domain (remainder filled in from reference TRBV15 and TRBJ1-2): DAMVIQNPRYQVTQFGKPVTLSCSQTLNHNVMYWYQQKSSQAPKLLFHYYDKDFNNEADTPDNFQSRRPNTSFCFLDIRSPGLGDTAMYLCATRTGGGRYGYTFGSGTRLTVV.

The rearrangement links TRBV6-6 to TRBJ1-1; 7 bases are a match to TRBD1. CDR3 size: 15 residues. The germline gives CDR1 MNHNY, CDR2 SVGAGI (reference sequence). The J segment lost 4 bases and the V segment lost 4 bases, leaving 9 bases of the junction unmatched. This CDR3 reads CASSLGGSVITEAFF. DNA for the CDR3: TGTGCCAGCAGTTTAGGGGGCTCGGTGATCACTGAAGCTTTCTTT.

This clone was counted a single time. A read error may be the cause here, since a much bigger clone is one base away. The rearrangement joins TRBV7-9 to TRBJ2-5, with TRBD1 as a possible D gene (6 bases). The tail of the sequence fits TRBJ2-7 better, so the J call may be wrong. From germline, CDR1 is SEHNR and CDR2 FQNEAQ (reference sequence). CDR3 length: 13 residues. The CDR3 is CASSRDNSYEQYF. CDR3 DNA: TGTGCCAGCAGCCGGGACAACTCCTACGAGCAGTACTTC.